The 23 T cell receptor beta chains below were found in one sample sequenced in a study of B cell selection in AIRE deficiency. The regulatory T cell sort gate was CD4+CD25hiCD127low/negative. Repertoires were generated with immunoSEQ multiplex PCR, while TCRdb's copy carries only in-frame clones and drops some. The sample has fewer than 2,000 clones, roughly 84% seen once. The material sequenced was CD4+CD25+ Tregs sorted from PBMCs. The receptors shown here come from a human donor in good health.

The chain uses TRBV5-5 and TRBJ2-1, with TRBD2 matching 9 bases. Germline loops: CDR1 SGHKS, CDR2 YYEKEE (reference sequence). The V segment lost 3 bases and the J segment 0 bases; nucleotides outside the gene matches: 7. The CDR3 has 17 amino acids. The CDR3 DNA reads TGTGCCAGCAGCTGGGGTCTTAGCGGGAGCTCCTACAATGAGCAGTTCTTC. This codes for CASSWGLSGSSYNEQFF.

The chain uses TRBV4-3 and TRBJ1-2, with D possibly TRBD1 on 6 matching bases. CDR3 size: 19 residues. The germline V and J ends were trimmed by 1 base and 5 bases, with 26 bases remaining between them. Germline V gene lookup returns CDR1 LGHNA and CDR2 YSLEER. DNA for the CDR3: TGCGCCAGCAGCCAAGCTAACTGGGGGCATCCAAGGGGCGGGTATGGCTACACCTTC. Translated: CASSQANWGHPRGGYGYTF.

V is TRBV6-9 and J is TRBJ2-7, with 10 bases aligning to TRBD2. Unmatched junction bases numbered 14, after V lost 8 bases and J lost 4 bases. The CDR3 consists of 16 residues. CDR1 MNHGY and CDR2 SVAAGI come from the germline V gene. The CDR3 sequence: CASRRPSGRNAYEQYF. The DNA of the CDR3 is TGTGCCAGCCGCCGGCCTAGCGGGAGAAATGCGTACGAGCAGTACTTC.

The chain has TRBV7-2 and TRBJ1-2; TRBD1 agrees at 7 bases. The trim removed 1 base at V and 4 bases at J, leaving 0 bases unmatched. The CDR3 is made up of 13 amino acids. Germline CDR1 reads SGHTA; CDR2 reads FQGNSA. CDR3 sequence reads: CASSLGQGYGYTF. As DNA, the CDR3 is TGTGCCAGCAGCTTAGGACAGGGCTATGGCTACACCTTC. Supplemented by reference TRBV7-2 and TRBJ1-2, the full variable domain reads GAGVSQSPSNKVTEKGKDVELRCDPISGHTALYWYRQSLGQGLEFLIYFQGNSAPDKSGLPSDRFSAERTGGSVSTLTIQRTQQEDSAVYLCASSLGQGYGYTFGSGTRLTVV.

The chain couples TRBV7-9 to TRBJ2-2, with a possible D match to TRBD1 (5 bases). V gave up 6 bases and J gave up 4 bases, with 27 bases separating them. This CDR3 spans 19 amino acids. Per the germline V gene, CDR1 is SEHNR and CDR2 is FQNEAQ (reference sequence). The CDR3, as DNA: TGTGCCAGCAGGCCCCGGTCCGGCAGGGCGTCTAGGGCCACCGGGGAGCTGTTTTTT. Protein: CASRPRSGRASRATGELFF.

The V gene is TRBV4-1, the J gene TRBJ1-1, with D possibly being TRBD1 (5 bases). Deletions cut 4 bases from V and 1 base from J, with 16 bases between. This CDR3 region has 16 residues. Per germline, CDR1 MGHRA and CDR2 YSYEKL. This chain's CDR3 is CASSPLVSDRNTEAFF. CDR3 in DNA: TGCGCCAGCAGCCCCCTAGTGAGTGACAGGAACACTGAAGCTTTCTTT.

This clone was found a few times. The J gene is TRBJ2-2, the V gene TRBV18; possibly TRBD2 for D (6 bases). The V gene's germline CDR1 is KGHSH and CDR2 LQKENI. The length of the CDR3 is 16 residues. V gave up 6 bases and J gave up 0 bases, with 14 bases separating them. For the CDR3, the DNA is TGTGCCAGCTCTCATCGGGGGTTCGCGAACACCGGGGAGCTGTTTTTT. Amino acid sequence: CASSHRGFANTGELFF. Filled out from reference TRBV18 and TRBJ2-2, the complete variable domain reads NAGVMQNPRHLVRRRGQEARLRCSPMKGHSHVYWYRQLPEEGLKFMVYLQKENIIDESGMPKERFSAEFPKEGPSILRIQQVVRGDSAAYFCASSHRGFANTGELFFGEGSRLTVL.

V gene TRBV10-2 combines with J gene TRBJ2-3, with unresolved D. Trimming removed 3 bases at V and 4 bases at J, with 5 bases between. This CDR3 spans 12 amino acids. Germline V gene lookup returns CDR1 WSHSY and CDR2 SAAADI. The CDR3 here is CASSDRADTQYF. The DNA of the CDR3 is TGCGCCAGCAGTGATAGGGCAGATACGCAGTATTTT.

The gene calls are TRBV6-1 and TRBJ1-2; D gene uncertain. The germline gives CDR1 MNHNS, CDR2 SASEGT. CDR3 length: 14 amino acids. V dropped 8 bases and J dropped 0 bases, with 13 bases sitting between them. The CDR3 protein is CASGRVATNYGYTF. The CDR3 DNA is TGTGCCAGCGGCCGGGTGGCTACTAACTATGGCTACACCTTC.

This clone was recorded once. The chain couples TRBV19 to TRBJ2-1; D is ambiguous. Germline V CDR1 and CDR2: LNHDA, SQIVND (reference sequence). Trimming cost V 5 bases and J 0 bases, with 17 bases left between them. CDR3 size: 17 residues. The CDR3 bases are TGTGCCAGTAGTCTCAGCGTGGCGGCCAGCTCCTACAATGAGCAGTTCTTC. Protein: CASSLSVAASSYNEQFF.

The chain carries TRBV5-6 and TRBJ1-1, with a possible D match to TRBD1 (6 bases). Trimming pared 4 bases from V and 0 bases from J, leaving 10 bases between. The CDR3 is 14 amino acids. Germline CDR1 reads SGHDT; CDR2 reads YYEEEE. The CDR3 bases are TGTGCCAGCAGCCCTGACAGGATGAACACTGAAGCTTTCTTT. Protein: CASSPDRMNTEAFF.

The V call is TRBV6-5, the J call TRBJ1-2; D may be TRBD1 (5 bases). The CDR3 is 15 amino acids. The germline CDR1 and CDR2 sequences are MNHEY and SVGAGI. V was trimmed by 5 bases and J by 7 bases, leaving 20 bases between them. CDR3 protein: CASSITGTGPIGYTF. As DNA, the CDR3 is TGTGCCAGCAGTATCACCGGGACTGGACCTATTGGCTACACCTTC.

The chain combines TRBV2 with TRBJ2-7; D call uncertain. With 5 bases removed from V and 0 bases from J, the gap between germline ends came to 5 bases. This CDR3 contains 12 residues. Germline V lookup: CDR1 SNHLY, CDR2 FYNNEI. CDR3 sequence (DNA): TGTGCCAGCAGTCAGAGCTCCTACGAGCAGTACTTC. Amino acids: CASSQSSYEQYF.

This chain's CDR3 is CASSFRDSPPMRQFF. The CDR3 coding sequence is TGCGCCAGCAGCTTCCGGGACTCACCTCCCATGAGACAGTTCTTC. V is TRBV5-1 and J is TRBJ2-1; the D gene is possibly TRBD2 (6 bases). This CDR3 is built from 15 residues. Germline CDR1 and CDR2: SGHRS and YFSETQ. The V end lost 2 bases, the J end lost 13 bases, and 22 bases lay between the germline ends.

The gene calls are TRBV19 and TRBJ1-3; 7 bases line up with TRBD1. Germline assignment: CDR1 LNHDA and CDR2 SQIVND (reference sequence). This CDR3 spans 17 amino acids. J gave up 1 base and V 7 bases, and 13 bases lay outside the gene matches. The CDR3 reads CASTRPGQIKSGNTIYF. The CDR3 nucleotides are TGTGCCAGTACTCGTCCGGGACAGATCAAGTCTGGAAACACCATATATTTT.

This clone was detected only once. CDR3 coding DNA: TGTGCCAGCAGGGACAGGGCTTGGTACACCTTC. Protein sequence: CASRDRAWYTF. The J gene is TRBJ1-2, the V gene TRBV27, with 8 bases fitting TRBD1. This CDR3 is built from 11 residues. After removal of 6 bases from V and 11 bases from J, the junction contained 5 bases not matched to a gene. Germline CDR1 and CDR2: MNHEY and SMNVEV (reference sequence).

Only one count was recorded for this clone. The V and J genes are TRBV7-2 and TRBJ1-1; D is ambiguous. CDR1 and CDR2 from the germline V gene are SGHTA and FQGNSA. This CDR3 contains 16 residues. V lost 0 bases to trimming and J lost 4 bases, with 15 bases between them. The CDR3 here is CASSLASLVGGTEAFF. In DNA form, the CDR3 reads TGTGCCAGCAGCTTAGCGTCTCTGGTCGGAGGCACTGAAGCTTTCTTT.

This chain joins TRBV10-3 and TRBJ1-4; tentative D call: TRBD1 (5 bases). This CDR3 spans 14 amino acids. Germline V gene data show CDR1 as ENHRY and CDR2 as SYGVKD. Trimming cost V 7 bases and J 0 bases, with 9 bases left between them. This CDR3 reads CAIKDSATNEKLFF. In DNA, the CDR3 is TGTGCCATCAAAGACAGTGCAACTAATGAAAAACTGTTTTTT.

The chain employs TRBV9 and TRBJ2-1; TRBD2 aligns across 8 bases. From germline, CDR1 is SGDLS and CDR2 YYNGEE. The CDR3 extends over 16 amino acids. The V and J ends lost 0 bases and 6 bases, in that order; junction bases with no gene match: 8. This chain's CDR3 is CASSVAAPGGSNEQFF. The CDR3 coding sequence is TGTGCCAGCAGCGTAGCGGCCCCGGGAGGGTCCAATGAGCAGTTCTTC.

This chain links TRBV28 with TRBJ2-4, with 11 bases that match TRBD2. The CDR3 has 14 residues. Per germline, CDR1 MDHEN and CDR2 SYDVKM. Trimming removed 4 bases from V and 16 bases from J; junction bases left unmatched: 12. The CDR3 is CASSSSGGKRVPYF. CDR3 coding DNA: TGTGCCAGCAGTTCTAGCGGGGGGAAAAGGGTTCCTTACTTC.

J is TRBJ2-3 and V is TRBV5-5; D not resolved. CDR3 size: 13 residues. Trimming stripped 2 bases from V and 1 base from J, with 5 bases between. The germline V gene has CDR1 SGHKS and CDR2 YYEKEE (reference sequence). CDR3 DNA sequence: TGTGCCAGCAGCTTTGGAGGCACAGATACGCAGTATTTT. Its translation is CASSFGGTDTQYF.

The chain carries TRBV5-5 and TRBJ1-5; a weak D match, TRBD1 (5 bases). Per the germline V gene, CDR1 is SGHKS and CDR2 is YYEKEE (reference sequence). V was clipped by 1 base and J by 3 bases, with 8 bases between them. The CDR3 loop spans 14 amino acids. The CDR3 reads CASSLPGLNQPQHF. The DNA for the CDR3 is TGTGCCAGCAGCTTGCCAGGGCTCAATCAGCCCCAGCATTTT.

The chain recombines TRBV25-1 with TRBJ1-5; D is ambiguous. CDR3 size: 14 residues. Trimming removed 1 base from V and 1 base from J, with 5 bases in between. Germline V gives CDR1 MGHDK, CDR2 SYGVNS. The chain's CDR3 is CASSEFGSNQPQHF. The CDR3 DNA is TGTGCCAGCAGTGAATTTGGGAGCAATCAGCCCCAGCATTTT. The variable domain in full, with the rest retrieved from reference TRBV25-1 and TRBJ1-5, is EADIYQTPRYLVIGTGKKITLECSQTMGHDKMYWYQQDPGMELHLIHYSYGVNSTEKGDLSSESTVSRIRTEHFPLTLESARPSHTSQYLCASSEFGSNQPQHFGDGTRLSIL.